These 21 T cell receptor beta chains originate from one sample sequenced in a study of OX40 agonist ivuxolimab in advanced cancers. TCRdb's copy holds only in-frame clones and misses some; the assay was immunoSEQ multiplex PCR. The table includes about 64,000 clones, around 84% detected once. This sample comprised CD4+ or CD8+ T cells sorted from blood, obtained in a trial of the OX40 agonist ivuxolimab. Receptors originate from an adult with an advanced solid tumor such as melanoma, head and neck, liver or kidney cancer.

The CDR3 region is CASSLAGGQQETQYF. Here the CDR3 DNA reads TGTGCCAGCAGCTTGGCCGGAGGACAACAAGAGACCCAGTACTTC. V and J are TRBV5-4 and TRBJ2-5, with D possibly called TRBD1 or TRBD2 (5 bases each). The CDR3 runs 15 residues. CDR1 is SGHNT, CDR2 YYREEE, per germline (reference sequence). Trimming pared 0 bases from V and 2 bases from J, leaving 11 bases between.

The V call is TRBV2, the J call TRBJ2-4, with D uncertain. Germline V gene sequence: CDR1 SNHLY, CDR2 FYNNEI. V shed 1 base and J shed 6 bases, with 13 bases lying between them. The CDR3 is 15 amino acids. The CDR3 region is CASSEDLAALNIQYF. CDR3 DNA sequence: TGTGCCAGCAGTGAAGACCTGGCGGCATTAAACATTCAGTACTTC.

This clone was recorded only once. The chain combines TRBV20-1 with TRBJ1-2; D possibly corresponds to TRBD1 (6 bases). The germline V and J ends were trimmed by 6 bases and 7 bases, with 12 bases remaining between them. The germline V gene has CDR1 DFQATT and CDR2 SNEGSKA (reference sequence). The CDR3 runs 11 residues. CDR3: CSADGDTGYTF. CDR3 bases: TGCAGTGCCGACGGGGACACTGGCTACACCTTC.

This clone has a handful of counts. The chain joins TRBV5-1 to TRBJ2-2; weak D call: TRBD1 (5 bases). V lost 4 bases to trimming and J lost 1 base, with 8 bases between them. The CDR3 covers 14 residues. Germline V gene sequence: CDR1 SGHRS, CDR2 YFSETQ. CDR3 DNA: TGCGCCAGCAGCGAGGACAAGAACACCGGGGAGCTGTTTTTT. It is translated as CASSEDKNTGELFF.

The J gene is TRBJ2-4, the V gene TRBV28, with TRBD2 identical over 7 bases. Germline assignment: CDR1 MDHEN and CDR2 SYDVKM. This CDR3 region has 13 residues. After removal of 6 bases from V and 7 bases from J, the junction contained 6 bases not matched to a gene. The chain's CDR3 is CASSRSGSNIQYF. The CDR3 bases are TGTGCCAGCAGCCGTAGCGGGTCGAACATTCAGTACTTC. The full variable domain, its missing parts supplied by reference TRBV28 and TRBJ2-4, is DVKVTQSSRYLVKRTGEKVFLECVQDMDHENMFWYRQDPGLGLRLIYFSYDVKMKEKGDIPEGYSVSREKKERFSLILESASTNQTSMYLCASSRSGSNIQYFGAGTRLSVL.

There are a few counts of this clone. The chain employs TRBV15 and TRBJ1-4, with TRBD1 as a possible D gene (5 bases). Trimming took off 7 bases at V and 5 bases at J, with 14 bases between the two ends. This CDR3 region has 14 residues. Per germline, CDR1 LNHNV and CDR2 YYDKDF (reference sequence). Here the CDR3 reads CATKFGDGNEKLFF. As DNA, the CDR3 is TGTGCCACCAAGTTTGGGGACGGAAATGAAAAACTGTTTTTT. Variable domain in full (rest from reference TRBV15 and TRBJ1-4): DAMVIQNPRYQVTQFGKPVTLSCSQTLNHNVMYWYQQKSSQAPKLLFHYYDKDFNNEADTPDNFQSRRPNTSFCFLDIRSPGLGDTAMYLCATKFGDGNEKLFFGSGTQLSVL.

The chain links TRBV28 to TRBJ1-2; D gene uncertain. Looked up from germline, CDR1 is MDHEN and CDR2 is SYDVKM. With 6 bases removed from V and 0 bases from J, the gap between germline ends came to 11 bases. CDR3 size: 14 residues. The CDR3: CASSAPRANYGYTF. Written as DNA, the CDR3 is TGTGCCAGCAGCGCCCCAAGGGCTAACTATGGCTACACCTTC.

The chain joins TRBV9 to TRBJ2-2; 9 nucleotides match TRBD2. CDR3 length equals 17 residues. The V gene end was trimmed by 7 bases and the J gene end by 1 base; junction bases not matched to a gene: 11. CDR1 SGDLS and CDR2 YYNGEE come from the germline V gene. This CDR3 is CASGASREGRNTGELFF. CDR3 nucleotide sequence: TGTGCCAGCGGGGCCTCGCGGGAGGGCCGGAACACCGGGGAGCTGTTTTTT.

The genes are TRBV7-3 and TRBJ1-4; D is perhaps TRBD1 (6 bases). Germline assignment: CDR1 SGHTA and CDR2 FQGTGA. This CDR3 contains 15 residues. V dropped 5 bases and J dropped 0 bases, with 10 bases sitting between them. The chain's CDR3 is CASSLEGATNEKLFF. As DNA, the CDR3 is TGTGCCAGCAGCCTGGAGGGGGCAACTAATGAAAAACTGTTTTTT.

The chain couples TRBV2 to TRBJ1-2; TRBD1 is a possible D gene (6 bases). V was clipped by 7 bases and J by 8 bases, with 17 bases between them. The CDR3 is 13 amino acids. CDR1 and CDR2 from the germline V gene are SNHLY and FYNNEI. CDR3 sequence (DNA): TGTGCCAGCATATTCTTTACGGGGGCCGGCTACACCTTC. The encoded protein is CASIFFTGAGYTF.

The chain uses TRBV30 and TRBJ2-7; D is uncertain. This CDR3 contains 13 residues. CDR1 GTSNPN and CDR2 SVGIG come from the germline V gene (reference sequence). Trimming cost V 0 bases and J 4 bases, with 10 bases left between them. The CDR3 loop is CAWSVGKAYEQYF. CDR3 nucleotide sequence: TGTGCCTGGAGTGTGGGCAAGGCATACGAGCAGTACTTC. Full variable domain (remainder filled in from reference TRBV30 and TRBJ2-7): SQTIHQWPATLVQPVGSPLSLECTVEGTSNPNLYWYRQAAGRGLQLLFYSVGIGQISSEVPQNLSASRPQDRQFILSSKKLLLSDSGFYLCAWSVGKAYEQYFGPGTRLTVT.

CDR3 region: CASSVSPNQPQHF. The CDR3 region has the DNA TGTGCCAGCAGCGTATCCCCCAATCAGCCCCAGCATTTT. The V gene is TRBV9, the J gene TRBJ1-5; D not resolved. The germline CDR1 and CDR2 sequences are SGDLS and YYNGEE. The CDR3 runs 13 residues. Trimming took off 1 base at V and 3 bases at J, with 5 bases between the two ends.

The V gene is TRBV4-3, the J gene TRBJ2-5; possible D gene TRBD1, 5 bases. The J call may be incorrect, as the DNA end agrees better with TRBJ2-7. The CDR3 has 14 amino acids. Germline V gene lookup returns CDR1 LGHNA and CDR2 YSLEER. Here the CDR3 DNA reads TGCGCCAGCAGCCAAGCCGTACAGGTTGGCGAGCAGTACTTC. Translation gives CASSQAVQVGEQYF.

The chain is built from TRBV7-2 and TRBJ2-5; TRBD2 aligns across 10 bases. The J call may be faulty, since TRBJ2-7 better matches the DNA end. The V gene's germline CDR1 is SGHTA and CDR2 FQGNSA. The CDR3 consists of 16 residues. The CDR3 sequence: CASSLESTSGAYEQYF. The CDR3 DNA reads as TGTGCCAGCAGCTTAGAAAGTACTAGCGGGGCCTACGAGCAGTACTTC.

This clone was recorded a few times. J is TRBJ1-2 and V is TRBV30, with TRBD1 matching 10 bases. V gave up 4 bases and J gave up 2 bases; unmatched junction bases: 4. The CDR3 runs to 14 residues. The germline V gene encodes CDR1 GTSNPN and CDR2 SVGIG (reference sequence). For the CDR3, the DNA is TGTGCCTGGATCCGACAGGGGGCAAACTATGGCTACACCTTC. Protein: CAWIRQGANYGYTF.

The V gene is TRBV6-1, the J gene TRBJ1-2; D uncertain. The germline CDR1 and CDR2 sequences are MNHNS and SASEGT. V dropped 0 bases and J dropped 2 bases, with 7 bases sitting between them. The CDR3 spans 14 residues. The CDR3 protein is CASSEAVRNYGYTF. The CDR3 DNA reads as TGTGCCAGCAGTGAAGCTGTTAGGAACTATGGCTACACCTTC.

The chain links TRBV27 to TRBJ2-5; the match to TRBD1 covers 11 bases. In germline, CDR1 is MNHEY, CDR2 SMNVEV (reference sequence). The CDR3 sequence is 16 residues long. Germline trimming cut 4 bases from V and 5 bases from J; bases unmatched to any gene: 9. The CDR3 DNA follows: TGTGCCAGCAGTTCCCCATCGGACAGGGGGCGGGAGACCCAGTACTTC. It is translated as CASSSPSDRGRETQYF.

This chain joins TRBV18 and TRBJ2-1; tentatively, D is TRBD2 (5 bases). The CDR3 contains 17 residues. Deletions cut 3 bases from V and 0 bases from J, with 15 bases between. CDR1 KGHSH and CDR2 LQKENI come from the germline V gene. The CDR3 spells CASSPLRGPSSYNEQFF. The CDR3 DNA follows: TGTGCCAGCTCACCCCTCCGGGGTCCCAGCTCCTACAATGAGCAGTTCTTC.

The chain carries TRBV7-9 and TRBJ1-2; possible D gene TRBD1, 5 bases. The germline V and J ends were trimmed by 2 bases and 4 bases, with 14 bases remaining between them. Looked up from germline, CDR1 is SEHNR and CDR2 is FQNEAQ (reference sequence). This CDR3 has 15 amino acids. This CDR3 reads CASSLSGGEGYGYTF. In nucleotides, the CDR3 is TGTGCCAGCAGCTTATCGGGAGGGGAGGGCTATGGCTACACCTTC.

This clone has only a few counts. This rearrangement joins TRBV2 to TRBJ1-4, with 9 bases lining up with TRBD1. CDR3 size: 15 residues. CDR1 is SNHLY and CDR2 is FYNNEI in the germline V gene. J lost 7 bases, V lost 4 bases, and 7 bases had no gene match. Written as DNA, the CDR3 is TGTGCCAGCAGTGGCCCCGGGACAGGGAGTGAAAAACTGTTTTTT. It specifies CASSGPGTGSEKLFF.

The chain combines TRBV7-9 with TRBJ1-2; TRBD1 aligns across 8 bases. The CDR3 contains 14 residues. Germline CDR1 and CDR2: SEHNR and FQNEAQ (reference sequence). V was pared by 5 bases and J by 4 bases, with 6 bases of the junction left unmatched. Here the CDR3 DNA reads TGTGCCAGCAGCGAAAACACAGGGGGCTATGGCTACACCTTC. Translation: CASSENTGGYGYTF.